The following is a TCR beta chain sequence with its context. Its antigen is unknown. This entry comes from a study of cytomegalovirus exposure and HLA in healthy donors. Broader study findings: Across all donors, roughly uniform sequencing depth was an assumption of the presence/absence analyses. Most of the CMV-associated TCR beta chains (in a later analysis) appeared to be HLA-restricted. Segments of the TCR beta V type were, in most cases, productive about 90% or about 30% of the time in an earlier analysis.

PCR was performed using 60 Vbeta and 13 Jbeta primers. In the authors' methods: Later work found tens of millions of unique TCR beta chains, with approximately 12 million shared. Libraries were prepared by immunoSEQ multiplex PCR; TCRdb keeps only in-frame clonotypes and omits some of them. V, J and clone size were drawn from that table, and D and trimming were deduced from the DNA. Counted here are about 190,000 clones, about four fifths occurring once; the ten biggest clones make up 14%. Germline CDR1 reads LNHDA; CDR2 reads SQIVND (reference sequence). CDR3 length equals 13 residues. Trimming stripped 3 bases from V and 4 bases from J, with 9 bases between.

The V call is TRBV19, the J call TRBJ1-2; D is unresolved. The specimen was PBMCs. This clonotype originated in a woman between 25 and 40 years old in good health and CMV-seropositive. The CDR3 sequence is CASSMERTYGYTF. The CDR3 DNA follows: TGTGCCAGTAGTATGGAGAGAACCTATGGCTACACCTTC.